The 10 T cell receptor beta chains in this list originate from one sample, sequenced in a study of T cells in Graves' hyperthyroidism and ophthalmopathy. The investigators amplified TCR beta CDR3 regions from RNA transcripts. A set of HTBI primers served as the primers for a first-round RT-PCR of the TCR CDR3. One entry per CDR3 protein, called by TCRdb with MiXCR from the multiplex PCR reads. The sample yields some 440,000 distinct CDR3 sequences, roughly 14% seen once. The sample consisted of blood. These receptors originate from a woman under 30 with Graves' hyperthyroidism.

The table lists this clonotype with many counts. The chain joins TRBV28 to TRBJ2-3; 13 bases align to TRBD2. The CDR3 covers 17 residues. V shed 7 bases, J shed 4 bases, and the junction held 11 bases outside the gene matches. From germline, CDR1 is MDHEN and CDR2 SYDVKM. DNA for the CDR3: TGTGCCAGCAAGGCCGTCGGGGGACTAGCGGGACCAGATACGCAGTATTTT. It is translated as CASKAVGGLAGPDTQYF.

V gene TRBV20-1 combines with J gene TRBJ2-5, with 11 bases identical to TRBD2. The junction had 9 bases not matched to a gene; V was cut back by 5 bases and J by 4 bases. This CDR3 is built from 15 residues. Germline lookup yields CDR1 DFQATT and CDR2 SNEGSKA (reference sequence). This chain's CDR3 is CSAGKLAGVGETQYF. CDR3 coding DNA: TGCAGTGCTGGGAAACTAGCGGGGGTGGGAGAGACCCAGTACTTC.

This chain links TRBV24-1 with TRBJ1-5; 9 nucleotides align to TRBD1. This CDR3 region has 16 residues. Trimming removed 5 bases from V and 1 base from J; junction bases left unmatched: 5. Per the germline V gene, CDR1 is KGHDR and CDR2 is SFDVKD. CDR3 DNA sequence: TGTGCCACCAGTGTAGGTGGACAGGGGAGCAATCAGCCCCAGCATTTT. The encoded protein is CATSVGGQGSNQPQHF.

This clonotype was detected many times. This rearrangement joins TRBV7-3 to TRBJ2-3; TRBD2 matches 7 bases. V was clipped by 3 bases and J by 4 bases; unmatched bases: 4. This CDR3 contains 14 residues. The germline CDR1 and CDR2 sequences are SGHTA and FQGTGA. CDR3 sequence: CASSLGRGADTQYF. The CDR3, as DNA: TGTGCCAGCAGCTTGGGGAGGGGAGCAGATACGCAGTATTTT.

The table lists this clonotype with many counts. The V gene is TRBV7-9, the J gene TRBJ2-1; TRBD2 agrees at 12 bases. The V and J ends lost 5 bases and 10 bases, in that order; junction bases with no gene match: 6. Germline loops: CDR1 SEHNR, CDR2 FQNEAQ (reference sequence). The CDR3 runs 14 residues. CDR3 loop: CASSPGLAGLEQFF. The CDR3 DNA reads as TGTGCCAGCAGCCCCGGACTAGCGGGGCTCGAGCAGTTCTTC.

This rearrangement joins TRBV7-9 to TRBJ1-4; 7 nucleotides line up with TRBD1. The CDR3 is 15 residues long. Germline-derived CDR1 and CDR2 are SEHNR and FQNEAQ (reference sequence). With V trimmed by 5 bases and J by 8 bases, 11 bases remained unmatched. The chain's CDR3 is CASSLGGPIGEKLFF. As DNA, the CDR3 is TGTGCCAGCAGCCTAGGGGGCCCAATCGGAGAAAAACTGTTTTTT.

This clonotype appeared many times. Here the CDR3 reads CASSQARSNEQFF. For the CDR3, the DNA is TGTGCCAGCAGCCAAGCTCGTAGCAATGAGCAGTTCTTC. The chain combines TRBV3-1 with TRBJ2-1; D is unclear. The V and J ends lost 1 base and 6 bases respectively, with 7 bases between them. Germline loops: CDR1 LGHDT, CDR2 YNNKEL (reference sequence). The CDR3 sequence is 13 residues long.

This clonotype was counted between two and nine times. This chain connects TRBV29-1 to TRBJ2-1, with 7 bases lining up with TRBD2. CDR3 length: 14 residues. The germline V gene has CDR1 SQVTM and CDR2 ANQGSEA. V lost 3 bases to trimming and J lost 9 bases; unmatched junction nucleotides: 11. The CDR3 here is CSVDRLGTTGEQFF. CDR3 sequence (DNA): TGCAGCGTTGATAGACTCGGGACTACGGGTGAGCAGTTCTTC.

This clonotype was recorded only once. The chain couples TRBV19 to TRBJ1-5, with D possibly matching TRBD1 (6 bases). Per the germline V gene, CDR1 is LNHDA and CDR2 is SQIVND (reference sequence). Trimming removed 9 bases at V and 3 bases at J, with 12 bases between. This CDR3 comprises 13 residues. CDR3 coding DNA: TGTGCCAGCGGACAGCATCCCAATCAGCCCCAGCATTTT. Its protein product is CASGQHPNQPQHF. Full variable domain (rest looked up from reference TRBV19 and TRBJ1-5): DGGITQSPKYLFRKEGQNVTLSCEQNLNHDAMYWYRQDPGQGLRLIYYSQIVNDFQKGDIAEGYSVSREKKESFPLTVTSAQKNPTAFYLCASGQHPNQPQHFGDGTRLSIL.

The chain couples TRBV20-1 to TRBJ2-7; 7 nucleotides align to TRBD2. The V and J ends lost 3 bases and 6 bases, in that order; junction bases with no gene match: 2. The CDR3 contains 11 residues. CDR1 is DFQATT and CDR2 is SNEGSKA in the germline V gene (reference sequence). CDR3 amino acids: CSASGRSEQYF. Written as DNA, the CDR3 is TGCAGTGCTAGCGGGAGGAGCGAGCAGTACTTC.